The 6 T cell receptor beta chains in this list originate from one sample, sequenced in a study of technical replicates of blood from a few donors. Data came from immunoSEQ multiplex PCR; TCRdb stores just in-frame clones and leaves some out. The repertoire holds around 76,000 clones, under 99% seen once, with around 0.2% in the top ten. Sequencing was carried out using T cells isolated from PBMCs. Receptors were obtained from a human donor in good health.

The rearrangement uses TRBV9 and TRBJ2-7, with 11 bases fitting TRBD2. With V trimmed by 3 bases and J by 2 bases, 1 base remained unmatched. The germline gives CDR1 SGDLS, CDR2 YYNGEE. The CDR3 is 14 amino acids. CDR3 region: CASSAGLAAYEQYF. The CDR3 DNA is TGTGCCAGCAGCGCGGGACTAGCGGCCTACGAGCAGTACTTC. The variable domain in full, with the rest retrieved from reference TRBV9 and TRBJ2-7, is DSGVTQTPKHLITATGQRVTLRCSPRSGDLSVYWYQQSLDQGLQFLIQYYNGEERAKGNILERFSAQQFPDLHSELNLSSLELGDSALYFCASSAGLAAYEQYFGPGTRLTVT.

The chain is built from TRBV28 and TRBJ2-3; 7 bases match TRBD1. V trimming: 0 bases; J trimming: 5 bases; junction bases outside the gene matches: 5. The CDR3 loop spans 15 amino acids. Per germline, CDR1 MDHEN and CDR2 SYDVKM. The CDR3 reads CASSLWTGNGDTQYF. The DNA of the CDR3 is TGTGCCAGCAGTTTATGGACAGGGAACGGAGATACGCAGTATTTT.

The chain couples TRBV15 to TRBJ2-1, with 7 bases lining up with TRBD1. This CDR3 has 16 residues. The V gene end was trimmed by 1 base and the J gene end by 2 bases; junction bases not matched to a gene: 5. Germline CDR1 and CDR2: LNHNV and YYDKDF (reference sequence). The CDR3 nucleotides are TGTGCCACCAGCAGAGGTCGACAGGGAACCTACAATGAGCAGTTCTTC. Translating it yields CATSRGRQGTYNEQFF.

V is TRBV9 and J is TRBJ1-3; D gene unclear. The CDR3 extends over 17 amino acids. Trimming shortened V by 0 bases and J by 0 bases, and 13 bases separated the two germline ends. CDR1 SGDLS and CDR2 YYNGEE come from the germline V gene. The CDR3 sequence is CASSVAIGGRSGNTIYF. In DNA form, the CDR3 reads TGTGCCAGCAGCGTAGCCATTGGAGGCCGCTCTGGAAACACCATATATTTT.

The V call is TRBV28, the J call TRBJ1-5; D call uncertain. The CDR3 extends over 12 amino acids. V shed 5 bases and J shed 10 bases, with 12 bases lying between them. Germline CDR1 MDHEN, CDR2 SYDVKM. CDR3 residues: CASSLRVDPQHF. The CDR3 DNA reads as TGTGCCAGCAGTCTCCGGGTGGATCCCCAGCATTTT.

This chain connects TRBV6-5 to TRBJ1-2; 9 bases agree with TRBD1. Germline V lookup: CDR1 MNHEY, CDR2 SVGAGI. The V and J ends lost 2 bases and 2 bases, in that order; junction bases with no gene match: 6. This CDR3 region has 16 residues. CDR3 coding DNA: TGTGCCAGCAGTTACGGGACAGGGAATAACAACTATGGCTACACCTTC. Translated, it gives CASSYGTGNNNYGYTF.